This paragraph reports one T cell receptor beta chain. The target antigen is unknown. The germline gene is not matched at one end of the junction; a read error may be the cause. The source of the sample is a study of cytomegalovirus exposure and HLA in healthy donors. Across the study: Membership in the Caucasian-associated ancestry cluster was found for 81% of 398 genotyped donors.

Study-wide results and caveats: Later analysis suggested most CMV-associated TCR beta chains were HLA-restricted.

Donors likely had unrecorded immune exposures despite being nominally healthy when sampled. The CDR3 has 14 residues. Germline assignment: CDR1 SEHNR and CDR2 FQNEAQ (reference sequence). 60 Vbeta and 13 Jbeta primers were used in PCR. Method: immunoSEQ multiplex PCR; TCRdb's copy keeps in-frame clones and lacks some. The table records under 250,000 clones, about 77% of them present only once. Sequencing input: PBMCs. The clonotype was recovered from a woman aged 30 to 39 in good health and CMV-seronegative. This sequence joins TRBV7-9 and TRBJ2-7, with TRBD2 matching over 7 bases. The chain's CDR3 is CASRRGGSSHEQYF. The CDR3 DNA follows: TGTGCCAGCAGACGGGGCGGGAGCTCCCACGAGCAGTACTTC.